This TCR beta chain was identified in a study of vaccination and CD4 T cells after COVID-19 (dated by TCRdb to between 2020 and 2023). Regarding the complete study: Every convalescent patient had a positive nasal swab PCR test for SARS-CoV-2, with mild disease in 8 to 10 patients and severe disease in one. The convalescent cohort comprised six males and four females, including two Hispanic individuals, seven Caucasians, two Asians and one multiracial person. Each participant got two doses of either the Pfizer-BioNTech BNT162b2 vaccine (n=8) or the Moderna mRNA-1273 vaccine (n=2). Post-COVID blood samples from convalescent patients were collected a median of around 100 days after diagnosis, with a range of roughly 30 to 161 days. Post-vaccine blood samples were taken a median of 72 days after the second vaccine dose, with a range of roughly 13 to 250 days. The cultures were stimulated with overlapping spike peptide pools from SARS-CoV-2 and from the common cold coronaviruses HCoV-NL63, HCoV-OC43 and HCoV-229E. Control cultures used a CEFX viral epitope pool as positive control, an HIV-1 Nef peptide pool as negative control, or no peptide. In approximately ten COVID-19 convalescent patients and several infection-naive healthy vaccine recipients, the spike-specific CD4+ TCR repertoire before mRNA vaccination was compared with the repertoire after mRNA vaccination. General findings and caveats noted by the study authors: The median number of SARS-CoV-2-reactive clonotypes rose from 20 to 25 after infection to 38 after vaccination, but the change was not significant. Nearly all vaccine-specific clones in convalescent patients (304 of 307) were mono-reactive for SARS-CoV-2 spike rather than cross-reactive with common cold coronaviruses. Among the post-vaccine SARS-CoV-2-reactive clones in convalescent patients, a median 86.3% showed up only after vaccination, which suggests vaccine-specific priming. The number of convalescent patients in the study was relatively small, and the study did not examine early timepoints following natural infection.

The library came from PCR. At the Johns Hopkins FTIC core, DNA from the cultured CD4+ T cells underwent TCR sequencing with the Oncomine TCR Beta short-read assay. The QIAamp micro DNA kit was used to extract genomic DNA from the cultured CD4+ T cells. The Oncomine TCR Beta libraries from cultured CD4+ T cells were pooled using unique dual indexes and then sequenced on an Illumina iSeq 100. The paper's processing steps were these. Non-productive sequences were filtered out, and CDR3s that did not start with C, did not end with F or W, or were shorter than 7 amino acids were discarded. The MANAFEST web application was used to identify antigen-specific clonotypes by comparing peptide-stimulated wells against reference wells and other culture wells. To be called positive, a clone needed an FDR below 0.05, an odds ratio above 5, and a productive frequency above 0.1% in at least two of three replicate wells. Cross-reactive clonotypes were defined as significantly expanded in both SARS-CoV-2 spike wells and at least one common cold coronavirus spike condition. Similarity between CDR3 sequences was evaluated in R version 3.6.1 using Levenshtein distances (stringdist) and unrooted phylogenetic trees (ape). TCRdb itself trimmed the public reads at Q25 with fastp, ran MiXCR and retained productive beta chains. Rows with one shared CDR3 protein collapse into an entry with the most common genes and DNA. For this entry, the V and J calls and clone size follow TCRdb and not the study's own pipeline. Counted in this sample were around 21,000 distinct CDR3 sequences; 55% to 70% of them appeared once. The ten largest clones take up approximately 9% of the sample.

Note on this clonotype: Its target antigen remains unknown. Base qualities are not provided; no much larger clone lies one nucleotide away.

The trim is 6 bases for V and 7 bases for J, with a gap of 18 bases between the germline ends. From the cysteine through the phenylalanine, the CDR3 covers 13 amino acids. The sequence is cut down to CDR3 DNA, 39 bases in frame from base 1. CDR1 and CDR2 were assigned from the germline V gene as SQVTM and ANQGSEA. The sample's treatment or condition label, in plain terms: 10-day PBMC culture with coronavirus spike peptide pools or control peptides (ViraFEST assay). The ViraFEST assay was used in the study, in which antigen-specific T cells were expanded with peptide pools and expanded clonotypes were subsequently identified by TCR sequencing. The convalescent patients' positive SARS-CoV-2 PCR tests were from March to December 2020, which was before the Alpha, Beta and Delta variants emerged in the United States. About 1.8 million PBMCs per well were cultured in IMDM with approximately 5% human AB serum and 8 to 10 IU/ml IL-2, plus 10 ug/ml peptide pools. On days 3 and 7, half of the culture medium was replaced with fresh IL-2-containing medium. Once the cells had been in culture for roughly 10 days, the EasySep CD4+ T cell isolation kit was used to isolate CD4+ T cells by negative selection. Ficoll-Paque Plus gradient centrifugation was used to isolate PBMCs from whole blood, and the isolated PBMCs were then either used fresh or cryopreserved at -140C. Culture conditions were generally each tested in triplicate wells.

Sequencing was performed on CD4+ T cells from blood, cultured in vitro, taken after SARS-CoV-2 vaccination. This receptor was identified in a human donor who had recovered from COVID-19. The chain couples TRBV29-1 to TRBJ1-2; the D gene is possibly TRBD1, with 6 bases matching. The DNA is TGCAGCGTGGACCTGACAGGAGTTGGTGGCTACACCTTC. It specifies CSVDLTGVGGYTF.